Each of the 22 T cell receptor beta chains below was sequenced from the same sample in a study of blood T cell repertoires in COVID-19. Data came from immunoSEQ multiplex PCR; TCRdb stores just in-frame clones and leaves some out. The sample lists 200,000 to 250,000 clones; 75% to 90% were seen once. Material for sequencing was peripheral blood. The receptors derive from a man aged 25-40 years who had recovered from COVID-19.

This sequence joins TRBV11-2 and TRBJ1-1; possible D gene TRBD1, 6 bases. The V and J ends lost 4 bases and 1 base respectively, with 22 bases between them. The CDR3 is made up of 18 amino acids. In germline, CDR1 is SGHAT, CDR2 FQNNGV. The CDR3 region has the DNA TGTGCCAGCAGCTCCCGACTTACAGGGAATTTAACGAACACTGAAGCTTTCTTT. It yields the protein CASSSRLTGNLTNTEAFF.

This chain links TRBV11-3 with TRBJ2-7; 7 bases are a match to TRBD2. V shed 4 bases and J 6 bases; nucleotides not matched to a gene: 6. The CDR3 length is 13 residues. The V gene's germline CDR1 is SGHNT and CDR2 YENEEA. CDR3 protein: CASSSVTGGEQYF. The DNA of the CDR3 is TGTGCCAGCAGCTCCGTAACGGGAGGCGAGCAGTACTTC. The entire variable domain, with the rest obtained from reference TRBV11-3 and TRBJ2-7, is as follows: EAGVVQSPRYKIIEKKQPVAFWCNPISGHNTLYWYLQNLGQGPELLIRYENEEAVDDSQLPKDRFSAERLKGVDSTLKIQPAELGDSAVYLCASSSVTGGEQYFGPGTRLTVT.

In this sample, this clone turned up once. The chain recombines TRBV7-2 with TRBJ2-1; no firm D call. Looked up from germline, CDR1 is SGHTA and CDR2 is FQGNSA. Trimming removed 3 bases at V and 5 bases at J, with 8 bases between. CDR3 size: 13 residues. In DNA, the CDR3 is TGTGCCAGCAGCTTTTGGCAGGACAATGAGCAGTTCTTC. It encodes CASSFWQDNEQFF.

The chain couples TRBV20-1 to TRBJ1-2; possible D gene TRBD1, 6 bases. V shed 3 bases and J shed 2 bases, with 28 bases lying between them. CDR1 and CDR2 from the germline V gene are DFQATT and SNEGSKA (reference sequence). The CDR3 extends over 19 amino acids. The CDR3 loop is CSASRGGETGGKVNYGYTF. DNA of the CDR3: TGCAGTGCTAGTCGGGGGGGGGAGACAGGAGGAAAGGTGAACTATGGCTACACCTTC.

The CDR3 DNA is TGTGCCAGCAGCCACACCGGGACTAACTCCGGGGAGCTGTTTTTT. This translates into CASSHTGTNSGELFF. The chain recombines TRBV6-5 with TRBJ2-2; 7 bases fit TRBD2. This CDR3 spans 15 amino acids. Germline values: CDR1 MNHEY, CDR2 SVGAGI. V was pared by 6 bases and J by 6 bases, with 10 bases of the junction left unmatched.

The V gene is TRBV20-1, the J gene TRBJ2-7; D perhaps matches TRBD2 (5 bases). The CDR3 runs to 10 residues. V was pared by 2 bases and J by 7 bases, with 6 bases between. Germline V gene lookup returns CDR1 DFQATT and CDR2 SNEGSKA (reference sequence). This CDR3 reads CSARQREQYF. The CDR3 region has the DNA TGCAGTGCTAGACAGCGGGAGCAGTACTTC.

This chain connects TRBV11-2 to TRBJ1-4, with D possibly TRBD1 on 5 matching bases. The ends were cut back, 3 bases at V and 0 bases at J, with 11 bases in the middle. The CDR3 covers 16 residues. CDR1 and CDR2 (germline): SGHAT, FQNNGV. CDR3 protein: CASSFSGLATNEKLFF. The CDR3 region has the DNA TGTGCCAGCAGCTTTTCAGGGCTTGCAACTAATGAAAAACTGTTTTTT.

The chain is built from TRBV19 and TRBJ1-2; TRBD1 matches at 10 bases. This CDR3 spans 17 amino acids. Germline loops: CDR1 LNHDA, CDR2 SQIVND (reference sequence). The junction had 9 bases not matched to a gene; V was cut back by 5 bases and J by 0 bases. The CDR3 nucleotides are TGTGCCAGTAGTCTTTCGACAGGGGGCCGAGCTAACTATGGCTACACCTTC. Its protein product is CASSLSTGGRANYGYTF.

This chain links TRBV24-1 with TRBJ1-2, with D possibly matching TRBD1 (5 bases). Germline V gene lookup returns CDR1 KGHDR and CDR2 SFDVKD. The V and J ends lost 4 bases and 4 bases respectively, with 15 bases between them. CDR3 size: 15 residues. CDR3 amino acids: CATSDRPGEGYGYTF. In nucleotides, the CDR3 is TGTGCCACCAGTGACCGGCCGGGGGAAGGCTATGGCTACACCTTC.

The gene calls are TRBV10-3 and TRBJ1-2; TRBD1 matches at 8 bases. Germline CDR1 reads ENHRY; CDR2 reads SYGVKD. After removal of 2 bases from V and 8 bases from J, the junction contained 7 bases not matched to a gene. The CDR3 is made up of 14 amino acids. In DNA form, the CDR3 reads TGTGCCATCAGTGAGGACAGGGGCCCGCACGGCTACACCTTC. The encoded protein is CAISEDRGPHGYTF.

J is TRBJ2-3 and V is TRBV7-8, with 12 nucleotides matching TRBD1. In germline, CDR1 is SGHVS, CDR2 FQNEAQ. V was pared by 1 base and J by 2 bases, with 1 base of the junction left unmatched. CDR3 length: 16 residues. The CDR3 loop reads CASSLVGQGATDTQYF. The CDR3, as DNA: TGTGCCAGCAGCTTAGTGGGACAGGGGGCCACAGATACGCAGTATTTT.

The chain has TRBV4-1 and TRBJ2-3; TRBD1 aligns across 8 bases. The CDR3 has 15 residues. Germline loops: CDR1 MGHRA, CDR2 YSYEKL. Trimming took 2 bases from V and 5 from J; bases not matched to a gene: 6. The CDR3 region has the DNA TGCGCCAGCAGCCAACCGACAGGGGCGGTAGATACGCAGTATTTT. This encodes CASSQPTGAVDTQYF.

The CDR3 sequence is CASSQDIVTGELFF. The CDR3 DNA reads as TGTGCCAGCAGCCAAGATATCGTCACCGGGGAGCTGTTTTTT. The V gene is TRBV4-2, the J gene TRBJ2-2; D call uncertain. Germline CDR1 is LGHNA and CDR2 is YNFKEQ. The CDR3 is 14 amino acids. V was clipped by 0 bases and J by 4 bases, with 6 bases between them.

The chain links TRBV7-8 to TRBJ1-2; 8 positions match TRBD1. The CDR3 runs to 15 residues. V dropped 5 bases and J dropped 0; count of bases not matched to a gene: 5. Germline CDR1 reads SGHVS; CDR2 reads FQNEAQ. This chain's CDR3 is CASSRGTGANYGYTF. The DNA of the CDR3 is TGTGCCAGCAGCCGAGGGACAGGAGCTAACTATGGCTACACCTTC.

This rearrangement joins TRBV14 to TRBJ1-6; no clear D gene. The CDR3 contains 13 residues. Germline values: CDR1 SGHDN, CDR2 FVKESK. Trimming cost V 3 bases and J 11 bases, with 11 bases left between them. CDR3 nucleotide sequence: TGTGCCAGCAGCCAGGCAAACGAGGCACCCCTCCACTTT. It encodes CASSQANEAPLHF.

The rearrangement uses TRBV5-1 and TRBJ1-2; D gene unclear. Trimming cost V 5 bases and J 6 bases, with 20 bases left between them. Germline V gene sequence: CDR1 SGHRS, CDR2 YFSETQ. CDR3 length equals 15 residues. The CDR3 DNA sequence: TGCGCCAGCAGGGTACTAGGAAGGAGGTTGCATGGCTACACCTTC. This gives the protein CASRVLGRRLHGYTF.

The V call is TRBV6-5, the J call TRBJ2-1; 11 nucleotides agree with TRBD2. This CDR3 contains 15 residues. J gave up 7 bases and V 2 bases, and 4 bases lay outside the gene matches. Germline V gene data show CDR1 as MNHEY and CDR2 as SVGAGI. Written as DNA, the CDR3 is TGTGCCAGCAGTTACCTAGCGGGGGGAGGTAATGAGCAGTTCTTC. Its translation: CASSYLAGGGNEQFF.

The gene calls are TRBV27 and TRBJ2-7; possibly TRBD1 for D (6 bases). V shed 5 bases and J shed 2 bases, with 10 bases lying between them. This CDR3 spans 13 amino acids. Looked up from germline, CDR1 is MNHEY and CDR2 is SMNVEV (reference sequence). The CDR3: CASSRTGTYEQYF. The CDR3 nucleotides are TGTGCCAGCAGTCGAACAGGGACCTACGAGCAGTACTTC.

This chain joins TRBV7-9 and TRBJ2-5; 7 positions agree with TRBD1. The CDR3 contains 15 residues. Germline CDR1 SEHNR, CDR2 FQNEAQ (reference sequence). V shed 5 bases, J shed 3 bases, and the junction held 9 bases outside the gene matches. CDR3 protein: CASSPPGQYKETQYF. CDR3 nucleotide sequence: TGTGCCAGCAGCCCCCCGGGACAGTATAAAGAGACCCAGTACTTC.

The chain uses TRBV11-1 and TRBJ1-1; TRBD1 is a possible D gene (5 bases). The CDR3 has 14 residues. The V end lost 5 bases, the J end lost 2 bases, and 12 bases lay between the germline ends. From germline, CDR1 is SGHAT and CDR2 FQDESV (reference sequence). CDR3 loop: CASSPDRDNTEAFF. The CDR3 DNA sequence: TGTGCCAGCAGCCCCGACAGAGACAACACTGAAGCTTTCTTT.

The V gene is TRBV9, the J gene TRBJ2-7; tentative D call: TRBD2 (6 bases). Germline V CDR1 and CDR2: SGDLS, YYNGEE. V gave up 3 bases and J gave up 4 bases, with 17 bases separating them. This CDR3 spans 15 amino acids. The CDR3 is CASSAGGGSLYEQYF. CDR3 nucleotide sequence: TGTGCCAGCAGCGCCGGGGGTGGTTCCCTTTACGAGCAGTACTTC.

V usage is TRBV3-1 (or the pseudogene TRBV3-2) and J usage is TRBJ2-1, with 7 positions matching TRBD2. Germline CDR1 is LGHDT and CDR2 is YNNKEL (reference sequence). The length of the CDR3 is 13 residues. The V segment lost 4 bases and the J segment 8 bases; nucleotides outside the gene matches: 5. CDR3 DNA sequence: TGTGCCAGCAGCCTTCTAGCGGACTATGAGCAGTTCTTC. Its protein is CASSLLADYEQFF.